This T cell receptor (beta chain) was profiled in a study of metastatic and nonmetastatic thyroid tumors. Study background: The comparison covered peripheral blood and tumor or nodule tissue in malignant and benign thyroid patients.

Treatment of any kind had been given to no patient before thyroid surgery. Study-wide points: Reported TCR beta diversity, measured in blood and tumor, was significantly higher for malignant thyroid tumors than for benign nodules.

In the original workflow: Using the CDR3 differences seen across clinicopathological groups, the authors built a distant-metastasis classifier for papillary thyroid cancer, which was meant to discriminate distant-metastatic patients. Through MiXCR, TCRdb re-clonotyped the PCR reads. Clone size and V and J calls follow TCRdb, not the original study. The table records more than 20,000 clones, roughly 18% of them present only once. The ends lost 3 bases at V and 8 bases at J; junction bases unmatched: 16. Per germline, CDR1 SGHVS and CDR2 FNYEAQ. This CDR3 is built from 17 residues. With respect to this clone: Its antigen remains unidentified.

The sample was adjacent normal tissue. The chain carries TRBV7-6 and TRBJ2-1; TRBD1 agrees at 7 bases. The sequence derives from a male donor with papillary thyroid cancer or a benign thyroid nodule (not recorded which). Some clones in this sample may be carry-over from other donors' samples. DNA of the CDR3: TGTGCCAGCAGCTTCTCGTCGGGGCGACAGGGCTTCCATGAGCAGTTCTTC. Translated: CASSFSSGRQGFHEQFF.